This T cell receptor (beta chain) was profiled in a study of cytomegalovirus exposure and HLA in healthy donors. General study points: Most TCR beta V segments were productive about 90% or about 30% of the time in an earlier analysis. An analysis that was carried out later associated 15,000 to 20,000 TCR beta sequences with HLA alleles at 0.05 false discovery rate. Presence/absence analyses rested on an assumption that sequencing depth was roughly uniform across donors.

Trimming stripped 5 bases from V and 6 bases from J, with 17 bases between. The CDR3 covers 15 residues. The germline CDR1 and CDR2 sequences are MGHDK and SYGVNS. PCR involved 60 Vbeta and 13 Jbeta primers. Repertoires were generated with immunoSEQ multiplex PCR, while TCRdb's copy carries only in-frame clones and drops some. The sample lists some 190,000 clones; 79% were seen once. With regard to this clone: The antigen is undetermined.

The rearrangement links TRBV25-1 to TRBJ2-1; TRBD1 is a possible D gene (6 bases). This sequence originates from a woman in her fifties or sixties in good health and CMV-seronegative. Material for sequencing was PBMCs. The CDR3 protein is CASSPQGPLGNEQFF. CDR3 DNA sequence: TGTGCCAGCAGTCCACAGGGTCCCCTGGGCAATGAGCAGTTCTTC.